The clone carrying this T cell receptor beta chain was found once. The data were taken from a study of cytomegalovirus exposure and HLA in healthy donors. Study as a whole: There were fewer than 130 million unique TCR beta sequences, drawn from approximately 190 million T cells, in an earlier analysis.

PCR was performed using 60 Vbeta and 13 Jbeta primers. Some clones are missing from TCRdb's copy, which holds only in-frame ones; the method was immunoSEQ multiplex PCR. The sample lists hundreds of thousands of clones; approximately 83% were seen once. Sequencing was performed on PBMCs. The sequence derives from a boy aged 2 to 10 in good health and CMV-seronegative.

CDR3 sequence (DNA): TGCGCCAGCAGCTTGGGTAGCGGTGGCACAGATACGCAGTATTTT. Amino acids: CASSLGSGGTDTQYF. The V call is TRBV5-1, the J call TRBJ2-3, with D possibly being TRBD2 (6 bases). Trimming took off 0 bases at V and 1 base at J, with 9 bases between the two ends. This CDR3 spans 15 amino acids. Germline CDR1 is SGHRS and CDR2 is YFSETQ. The complete variable domain, with remaining parts taken from reference TRBV5-1 and TRBJ2-3, reads KAGVTQTPRYLIKTRGQQVTLSCSPISGHRSVSWYQQTPGQGLQFLFEYFSETQRNKGNFPGRFSGRQFSNSRSEMNVSTLELGDSALYLCASSLGSGGTDTQYFGPGTRLTVL.